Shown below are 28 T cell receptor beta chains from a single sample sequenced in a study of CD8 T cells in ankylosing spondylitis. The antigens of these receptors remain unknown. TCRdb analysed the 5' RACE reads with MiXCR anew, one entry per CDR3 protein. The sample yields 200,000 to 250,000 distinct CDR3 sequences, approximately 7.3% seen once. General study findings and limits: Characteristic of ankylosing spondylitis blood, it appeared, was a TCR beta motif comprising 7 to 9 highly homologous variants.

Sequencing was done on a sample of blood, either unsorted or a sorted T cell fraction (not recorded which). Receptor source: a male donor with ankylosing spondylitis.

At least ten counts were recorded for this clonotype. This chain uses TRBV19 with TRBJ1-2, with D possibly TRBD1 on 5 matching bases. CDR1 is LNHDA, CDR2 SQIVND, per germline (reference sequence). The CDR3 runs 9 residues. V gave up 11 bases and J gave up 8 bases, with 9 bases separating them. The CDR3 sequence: CASGNGYTF. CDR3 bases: TGTGCCTCAGGGAACGGCTACACCTTC.

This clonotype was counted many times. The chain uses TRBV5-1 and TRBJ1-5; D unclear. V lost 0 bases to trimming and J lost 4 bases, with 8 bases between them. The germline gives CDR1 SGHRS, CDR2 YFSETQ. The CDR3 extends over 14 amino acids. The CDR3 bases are TGCGCCAGCAGCTTGGAGGGTTGGAATCAGCCCCAGCATTTT. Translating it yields CASSLEGWNQPQHF.

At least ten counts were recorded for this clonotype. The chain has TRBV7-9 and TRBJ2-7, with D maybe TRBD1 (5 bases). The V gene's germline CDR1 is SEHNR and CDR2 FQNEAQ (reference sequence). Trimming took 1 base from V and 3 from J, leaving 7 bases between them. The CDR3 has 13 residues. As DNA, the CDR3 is TGTGCCAGCAGCTTAGAGGGGTACTACGAGCAGTACTTC. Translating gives CASSLEGYYEQYF. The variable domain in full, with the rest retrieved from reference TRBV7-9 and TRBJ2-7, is DTGVSQNPRHKITKRGQNVTFRCDPISEHNRLYWYRQTLGQGPEFLTYFQNEAQLEKSRLLSDRFSAERPKGSFSTLEIQRTEQGDSAMYLCASSLEGYYEQYFGPGTRLTVT.

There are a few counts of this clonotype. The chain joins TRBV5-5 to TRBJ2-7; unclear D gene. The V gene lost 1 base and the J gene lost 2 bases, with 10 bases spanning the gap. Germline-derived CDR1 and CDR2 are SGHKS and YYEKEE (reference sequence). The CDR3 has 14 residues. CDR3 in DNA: TGTGCCAGCAGCTTGCGTTTCCAAACCTACGAGCAGTACTTC. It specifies CASSLRFQTYEQYF.

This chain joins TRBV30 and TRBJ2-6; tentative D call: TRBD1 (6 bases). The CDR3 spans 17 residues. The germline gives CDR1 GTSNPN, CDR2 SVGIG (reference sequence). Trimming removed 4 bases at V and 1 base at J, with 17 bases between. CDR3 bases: TGTGCCTGGACTCACCTTGGGACACCGTCTGGGGCCAACGTCCTGACTTTC. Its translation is CAWTHLGTPSGANVLTF.

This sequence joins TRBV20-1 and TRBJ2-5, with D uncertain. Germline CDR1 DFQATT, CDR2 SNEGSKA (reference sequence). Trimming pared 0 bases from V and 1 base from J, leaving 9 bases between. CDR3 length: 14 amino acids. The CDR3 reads CSARDLHGQETQYF. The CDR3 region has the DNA TGCAGTGCTAGAGATCTTCACGGCCAAGAGACCCAGTACTTC.

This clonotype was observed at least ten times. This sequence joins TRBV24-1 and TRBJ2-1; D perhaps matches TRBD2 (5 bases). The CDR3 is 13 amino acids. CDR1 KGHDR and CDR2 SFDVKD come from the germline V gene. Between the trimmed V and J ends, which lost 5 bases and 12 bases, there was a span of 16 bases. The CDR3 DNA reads TGTGCCACCAGTGTTGGCGGGCCTTGGGGGCAGTTCTTC. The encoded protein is CATSVGGPWGQFF.

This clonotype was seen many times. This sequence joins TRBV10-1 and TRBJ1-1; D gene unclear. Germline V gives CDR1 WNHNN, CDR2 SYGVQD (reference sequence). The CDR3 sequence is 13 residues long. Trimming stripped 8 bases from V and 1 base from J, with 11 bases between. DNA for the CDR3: TGCGCCAGCCGAGCTAGGGAGAACACTGAAGCTTTCTTT. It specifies CASRARENTEAFF.

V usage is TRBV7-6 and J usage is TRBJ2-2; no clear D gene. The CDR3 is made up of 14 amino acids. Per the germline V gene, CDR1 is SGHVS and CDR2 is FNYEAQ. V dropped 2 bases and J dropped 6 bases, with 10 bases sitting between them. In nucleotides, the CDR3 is TGTGCCAGCAGCTTAAGTAGGGTTCCCGGGGAGCTGTTTTTT. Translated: CASSLSRVPGELFF.

The CDR3 reads CASSFRRRTLHNSPLHF. The CDR3 nucleotides read TGTGCCAGCAGCTTTCGTAGGCGGACCCTTCATAATTCACCCCTCCACTTT. V usage is TRBV11-3 and J usage is TRBJ1-6; unclear D gene. Deletions cut 3 bases from V and 5 bases from J, with 17 bases between. Germline CDR1 and CDR2: SGHNT and YENEEA. This CDR3 comprises 17 residues.

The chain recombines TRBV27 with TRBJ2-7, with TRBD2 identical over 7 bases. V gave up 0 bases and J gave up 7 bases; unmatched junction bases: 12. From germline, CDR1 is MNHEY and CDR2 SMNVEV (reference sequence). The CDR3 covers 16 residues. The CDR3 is CASSLSTGGGIVEQYF. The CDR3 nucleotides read TGTGCCAGCAGTTTATCTACCGGGGGAGGGATTGTTGAGCAGTACTTC.

The CDR3 DNA reads TGTGCCAGCACCCTTGGCGGAAGCTATGGCTACACCTTC. This encodes CASTLGGSYGYTF. This rearrangement joins TRBV6-2 or TRBV6-3 to TRBJ1-2, with D hard to call. V was trimmed by 7 bases and J by 4 bases, leaving 13 bases between them. Germline CDR1 is MNHEY and CDR2 is SVGEGT. The CDR3 runs 13 residues.

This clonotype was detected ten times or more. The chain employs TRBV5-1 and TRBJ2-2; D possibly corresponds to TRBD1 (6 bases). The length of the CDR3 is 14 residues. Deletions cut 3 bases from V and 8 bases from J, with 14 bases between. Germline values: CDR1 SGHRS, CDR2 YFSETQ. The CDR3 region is CASSWSRGSGELFF. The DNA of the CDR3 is TGCGCCAGCAGCTGGAGCAGGGGTTCGGGGGAGCTGTTTTTT.

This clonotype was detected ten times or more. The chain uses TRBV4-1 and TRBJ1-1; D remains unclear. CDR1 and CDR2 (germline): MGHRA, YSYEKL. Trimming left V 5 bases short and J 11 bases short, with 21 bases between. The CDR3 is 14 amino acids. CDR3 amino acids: CASSGLTTWSGAFF. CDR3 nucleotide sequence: TGCGCCAGCAGCGGATTGACTACATGGTCGGGGGCTTTCTTT.

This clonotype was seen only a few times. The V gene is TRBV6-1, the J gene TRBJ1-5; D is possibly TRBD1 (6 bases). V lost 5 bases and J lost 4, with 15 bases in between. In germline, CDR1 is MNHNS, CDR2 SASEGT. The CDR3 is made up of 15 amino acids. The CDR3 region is CASSRTASLNQPQHF. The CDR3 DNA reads TGTGCCAGCAGTAGGACAGCGTCATTGAATCAGCCCCAGCATTTT.

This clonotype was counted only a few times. The DNA of the CDR3 is TGTGCCAGCAGGGTCCGTCCTACTAGCACAGATACGCAGTATTTT. Translation: CASRVRPTSTDTQYF. This chain uses TRBV6-1 with TRBJ2-3, with unresolved D. Trimming took 6 bases from V and 0 from J, leaving 13 bases between them. Germline-derived CDR1 and CDR2 are MNHNS and SASEGT. The CDR3 runs 15 residues.

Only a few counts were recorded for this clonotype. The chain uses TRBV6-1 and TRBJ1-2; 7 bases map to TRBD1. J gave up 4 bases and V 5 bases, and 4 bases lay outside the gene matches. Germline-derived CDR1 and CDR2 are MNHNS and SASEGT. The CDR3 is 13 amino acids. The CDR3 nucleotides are TGTGCCAGCAGTAAAGGGACAGTCTATGGCTACACCTTC. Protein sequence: CASSKGTVYGYTF.

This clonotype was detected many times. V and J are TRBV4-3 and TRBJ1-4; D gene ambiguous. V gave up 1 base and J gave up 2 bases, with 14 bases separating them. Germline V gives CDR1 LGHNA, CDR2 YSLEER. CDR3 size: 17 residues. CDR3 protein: CASSQASSRSTNEKLFF. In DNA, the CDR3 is TGCGCCAGCAGCCAAGCCTCGTCCAGATCTACTAATGAAAAACTGTTTTTT.

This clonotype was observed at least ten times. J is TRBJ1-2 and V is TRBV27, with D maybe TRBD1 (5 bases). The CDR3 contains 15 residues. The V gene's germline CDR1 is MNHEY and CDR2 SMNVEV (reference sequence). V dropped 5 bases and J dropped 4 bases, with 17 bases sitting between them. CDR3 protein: CASSLGAQLVYGYTF. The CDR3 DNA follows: TGTGCCAGCAGTCTAGGGGCACAACTGGTCTATGGCTACACCTTC.

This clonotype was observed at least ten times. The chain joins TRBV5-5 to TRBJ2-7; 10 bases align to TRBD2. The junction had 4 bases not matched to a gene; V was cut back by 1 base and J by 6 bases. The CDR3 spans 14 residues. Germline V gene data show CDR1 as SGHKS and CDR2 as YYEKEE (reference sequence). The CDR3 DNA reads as TGTGCCAGCAGCTTGTTAGCGGGAGGACTCGAGCAGTACTTC. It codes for CASSLLAGGLEQYF.

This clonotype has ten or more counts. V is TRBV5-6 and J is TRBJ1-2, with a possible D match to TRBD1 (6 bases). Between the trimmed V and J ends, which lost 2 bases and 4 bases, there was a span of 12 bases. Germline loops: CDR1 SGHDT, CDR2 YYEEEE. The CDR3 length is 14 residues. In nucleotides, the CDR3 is TGTGCCAGCAGCTTAGGGGGAGAATTCTATGGCTACACCTTC. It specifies CASSLGGEFYGYTF.

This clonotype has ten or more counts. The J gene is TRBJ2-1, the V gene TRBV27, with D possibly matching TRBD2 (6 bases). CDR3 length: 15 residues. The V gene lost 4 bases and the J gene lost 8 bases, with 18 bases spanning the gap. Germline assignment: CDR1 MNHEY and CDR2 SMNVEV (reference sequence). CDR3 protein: CASSWGTRTSDEQFF. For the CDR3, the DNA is TGTGCCAGCAGTTGGGGGACTCGCACCTCCGATGAGCAGTTCTTC.

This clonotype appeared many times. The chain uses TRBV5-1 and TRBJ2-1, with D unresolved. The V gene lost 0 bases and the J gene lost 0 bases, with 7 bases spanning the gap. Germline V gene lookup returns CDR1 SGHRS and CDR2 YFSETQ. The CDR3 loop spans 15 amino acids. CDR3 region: CASSLELGSYNEQFF. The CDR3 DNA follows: TGCGCCAGCAGCTTGGAGCTAGGCTCCTACAATGAGCAGTTCTTC.

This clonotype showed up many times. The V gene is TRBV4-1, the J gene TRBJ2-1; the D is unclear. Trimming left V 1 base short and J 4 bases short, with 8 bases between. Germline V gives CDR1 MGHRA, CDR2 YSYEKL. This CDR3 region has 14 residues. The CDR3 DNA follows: TGCGCCAGCAGCCAAGTATCTCCATACAATGAGCAGTTCTTC. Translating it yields CASSQVSPYNEQFF.

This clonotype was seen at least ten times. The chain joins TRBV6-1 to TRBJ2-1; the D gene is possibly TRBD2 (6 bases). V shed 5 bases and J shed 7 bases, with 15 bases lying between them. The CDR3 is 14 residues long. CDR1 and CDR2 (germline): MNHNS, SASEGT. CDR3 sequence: CASSPRLGGNEQFF. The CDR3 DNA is TGTGCCAGCAGTCCTAGACTAGGAGGAAATGAGCAGTTCTTC.

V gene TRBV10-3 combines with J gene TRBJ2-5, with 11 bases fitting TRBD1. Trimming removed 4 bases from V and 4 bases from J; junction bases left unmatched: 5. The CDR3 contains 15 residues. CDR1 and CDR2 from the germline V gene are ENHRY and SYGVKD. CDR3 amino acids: CAISVRTGGGETQYF. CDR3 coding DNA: TGTGCCATCAGTGTCAGGACAGGGGGCGGAGAGACCCAGTACTTC.

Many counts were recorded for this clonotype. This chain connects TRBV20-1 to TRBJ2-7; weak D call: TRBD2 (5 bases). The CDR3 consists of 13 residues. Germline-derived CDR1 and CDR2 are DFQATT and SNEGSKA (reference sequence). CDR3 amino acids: CSCDGESSYEQYF. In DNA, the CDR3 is TGCAGCTGTGACGGGGAGAGCTCCTACGAGCAGTACTTC.

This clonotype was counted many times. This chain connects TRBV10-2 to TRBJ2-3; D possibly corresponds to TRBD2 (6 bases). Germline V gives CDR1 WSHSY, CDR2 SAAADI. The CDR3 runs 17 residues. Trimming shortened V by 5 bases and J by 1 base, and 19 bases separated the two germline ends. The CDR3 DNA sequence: TGCGCCAGCAGTCCAAAAGGGAGGCAGGGAGGCACAGATACGCAGTATTTT. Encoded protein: CASSPKGRQGGTDTQYF.